This T cell receptor beta chain comes out of a study of T cell changes during pregnancy in multiple sclerosis. Germline V lookup: CDR1 SGHVS, CDR2 FNYEAQ. CDR3 size: 14 residues. Trimming took 1 base from V and 2 from J, leaving 9 bases between them. Profiled with immunoSEQ multiplex PCR; TCRdb holds only in-frame clones, not every one. The data hold under 45,000 clones, with around 89% observed a single time. The chain links TRBV7-6 to TRBJ2-7; D gene unclear. This specimen was CD4+ T cells from peripheral blood mononuclear cells, taken in the second trimester of pregnancy. The receptor comes from a female donor with multiple sclerosis, enrolled in a pregnancy study. The CDR3 loop reads CASSLGALTYEQYF. The CDR3 region has the DNA TGTGCCAGCAGCTTAGGGGCTCTGACCTACGAGCAGTACTTC.